The subject of this entry is one T cell receptor beta chain. As handled by the study authors: Reference gene primer amplification in the assay estimated nucleated cell counts. Profiled with immunoSEQ multiplex PCR; TCRdb holds only in-frame clones, not every one. Clone size and the V and J calls come from that table; the DNA yielded D and trimming. Altogether 150,000 or so clones are present, approximately 83% being singletons, with the ten largest covering under 4.5%. The sample comes from a study of blood T cell repertoires in COVID-19. Study details: The cDNA or gDNA used as material had been derived from T cells, B-cell-depleted T cells, or PBMCs.

Sequencing was performed on peripheral blood. This sequence originates from a woman aged 55-69 years with acute or convalescent COVID-19.

CDR3 sequence (DNA): TGCGCCAGCAGTACGCAGGGTGAACCTTCCTACGAGCAGTACTTC. Its translation: CASSTQGEPSYEQYF. This chain uses TRBV5-1 with TRBJ2-7; D perhaps matches TRBD1 (5 bases). Trimming took 5 bases from V and 1 from J, leaving 16 bases between them. This CDR3 is built from 15 residues. Germline CDR1 and CDR2: SGHRS and YFSETQ.